This note documents a single T cell receptor (beta chain) sequence. The CDR3 has 19 residues. V dropped 5 bases and J dropped 1; count of bases not matched to a gene: 18. Germline lookup yields CDR1 SGHTA and CDR2 FQGNSA. TCRdb used MiXCR to reprocess the RT-PCR reads, holding one entry per CDR3 protein. Of about 700,000 distinct CDR3 sequences in the sample, approximately 14% were seen once. The specimen was memory CD4+ T cells from blood. The chain has TRBV7-2 and TRBJ2-3; 7 bases are shared with TRBD1. The TCR sequence derives from a female donor in good health, serving as a healthy control. For the CDR3, the DNA is TGTGCCAGCAGCCCCCAACCGGGACAGACTTTATTACGCACAGATACGCAGTATTTT. Amino acid sequence: CASSPQPGQTLLRTDTQYF.